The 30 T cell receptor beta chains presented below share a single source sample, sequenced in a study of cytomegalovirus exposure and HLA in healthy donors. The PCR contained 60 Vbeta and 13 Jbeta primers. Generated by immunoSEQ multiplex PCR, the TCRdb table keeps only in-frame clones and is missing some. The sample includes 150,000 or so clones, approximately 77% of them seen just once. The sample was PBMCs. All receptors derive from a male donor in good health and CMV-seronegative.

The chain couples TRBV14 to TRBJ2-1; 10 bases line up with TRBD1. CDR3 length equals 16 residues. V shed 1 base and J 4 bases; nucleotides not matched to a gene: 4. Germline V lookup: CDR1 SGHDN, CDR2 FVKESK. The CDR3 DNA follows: TGTGCCAGCAGCCAAGTCCCGGGACAGGGGTACAATGAGCAGTTCTTC. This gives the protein CASSQVPGQGYNEQFF.

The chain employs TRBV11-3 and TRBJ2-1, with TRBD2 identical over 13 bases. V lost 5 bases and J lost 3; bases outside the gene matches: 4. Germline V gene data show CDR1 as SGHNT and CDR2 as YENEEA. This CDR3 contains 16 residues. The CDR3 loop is CASSPGTSGVYNEQFF. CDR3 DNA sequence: TGTGCCAGCAGCCCGGGGACTAGCGGGGTCTACAATGAGCAGTTCTTC.

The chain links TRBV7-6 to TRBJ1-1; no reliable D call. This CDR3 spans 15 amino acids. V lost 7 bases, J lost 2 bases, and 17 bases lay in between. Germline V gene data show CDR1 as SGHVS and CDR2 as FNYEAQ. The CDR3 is CASTPQTWSNTEAFF. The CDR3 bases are TGTGCCAGCACGCCCCAAACTTGGTCAAACACTGAAGCTTTCTTT.

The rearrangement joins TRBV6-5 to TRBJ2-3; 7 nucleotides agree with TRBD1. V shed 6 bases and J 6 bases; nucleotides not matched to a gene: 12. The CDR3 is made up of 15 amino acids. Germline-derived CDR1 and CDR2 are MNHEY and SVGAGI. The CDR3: CASSATVPRGDTQYF. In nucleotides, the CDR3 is TGTGCCAGCAGCGCTACAGTCCCCAGGGGGGATACGCAGTATTTT.

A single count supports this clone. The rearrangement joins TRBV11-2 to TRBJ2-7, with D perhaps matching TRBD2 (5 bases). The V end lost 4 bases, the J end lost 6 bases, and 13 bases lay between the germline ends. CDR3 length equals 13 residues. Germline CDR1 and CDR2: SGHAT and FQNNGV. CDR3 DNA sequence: TGTGCCAGCAGCTCCCCGCTCGGGGTCGAGCAGTACTTC. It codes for CASSSPLGVEQYF.

DNA for the CDR3: TGTGCCTGGAGTAGGGGGCAGGGATTATCTCCCCAGCATTTT. It translates to CAWSRGQGLSPQHF. This chain joins TRBV30 and TRBJ1-5; 7 nucleotides match TRBD1. Germline V CDR1 and CDR2: GTSNPN, SVGIG (reference sequence). The CDR3 length is 14 residues. V lost 2 bases and J lost 10; bases outside the gene matches: 11.

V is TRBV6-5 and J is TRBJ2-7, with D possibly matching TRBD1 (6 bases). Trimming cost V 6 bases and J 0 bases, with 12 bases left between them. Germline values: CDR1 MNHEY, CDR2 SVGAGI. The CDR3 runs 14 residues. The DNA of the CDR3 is TGTGCCAGCAGCATAGACAGGTCCTCCTACGAGCAGTACTTC. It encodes CASSIDRSSYEQYF.

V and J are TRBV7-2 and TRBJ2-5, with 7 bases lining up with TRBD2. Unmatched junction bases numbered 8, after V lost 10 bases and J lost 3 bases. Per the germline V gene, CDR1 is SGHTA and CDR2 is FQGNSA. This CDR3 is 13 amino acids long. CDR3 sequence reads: CATRRGVEETQYF. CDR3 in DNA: TGTGCCACCCGCCGGGGGGTAGAAGAGACCCAGTACTTC.

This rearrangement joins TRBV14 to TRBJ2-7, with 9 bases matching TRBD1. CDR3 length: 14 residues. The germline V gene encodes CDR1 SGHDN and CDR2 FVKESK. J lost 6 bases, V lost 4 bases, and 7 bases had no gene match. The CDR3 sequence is CASSRSGTGFEQYF. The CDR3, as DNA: TGTGCCAGCAGCCGCTCCGGGACAGGGTTCGAGCAGTACTTC.

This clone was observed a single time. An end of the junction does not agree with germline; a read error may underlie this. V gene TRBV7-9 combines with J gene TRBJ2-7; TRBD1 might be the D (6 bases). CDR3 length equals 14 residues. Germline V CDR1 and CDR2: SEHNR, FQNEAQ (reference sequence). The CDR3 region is CSSSAPGELYEQYF. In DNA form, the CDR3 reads TGTTCCAGCAGCGCTCCAGGGGAACTGTACGAGCAGTACTTC.

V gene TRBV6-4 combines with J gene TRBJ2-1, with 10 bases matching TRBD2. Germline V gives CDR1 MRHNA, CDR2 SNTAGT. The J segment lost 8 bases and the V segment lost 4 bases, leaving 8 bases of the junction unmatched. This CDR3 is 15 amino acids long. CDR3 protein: CASSVEAGGPDEQFF. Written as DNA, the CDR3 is TGTGCCAGCAGTGTGGAAGCGGGAGGGCCGGATGAGCAGTTCTTC.

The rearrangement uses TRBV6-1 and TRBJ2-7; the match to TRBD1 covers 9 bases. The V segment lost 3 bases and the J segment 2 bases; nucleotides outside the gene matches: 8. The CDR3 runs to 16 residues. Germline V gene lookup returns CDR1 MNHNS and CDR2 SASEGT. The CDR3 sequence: CASSEADRGLPYEQYF. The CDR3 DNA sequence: TGTGCCAGCAGTGAGGCGGACAGGGGTTTGCCCTACGAGCAGTACTTC.

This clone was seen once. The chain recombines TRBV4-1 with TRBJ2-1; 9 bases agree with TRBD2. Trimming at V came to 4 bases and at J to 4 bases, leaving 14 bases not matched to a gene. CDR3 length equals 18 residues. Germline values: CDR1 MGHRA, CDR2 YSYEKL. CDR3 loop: CASSRRRAGGLLYNEQFF. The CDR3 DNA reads TGCGCCAGCAGCCGAAGGAGAGCGGGAGGCCTTCTGTACAATGAGCAGTTCTTC.

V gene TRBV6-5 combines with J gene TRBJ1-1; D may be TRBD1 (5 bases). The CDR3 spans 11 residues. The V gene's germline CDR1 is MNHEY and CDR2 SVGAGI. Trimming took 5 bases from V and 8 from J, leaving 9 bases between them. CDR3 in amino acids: CASSLRTEAFF. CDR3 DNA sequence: TGTGCCAGCAGTCTCCGGACAGAAGCTTTCTTT.

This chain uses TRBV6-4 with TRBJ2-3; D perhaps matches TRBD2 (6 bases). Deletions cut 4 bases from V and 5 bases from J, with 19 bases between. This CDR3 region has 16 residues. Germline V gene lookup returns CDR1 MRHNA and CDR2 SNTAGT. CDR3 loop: CASSGAGGSTLDTQYF. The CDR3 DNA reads TGTGCCAGCAGTGGGGCCGGGGGTTCTACCCTAGATACGCAGTATTTT.

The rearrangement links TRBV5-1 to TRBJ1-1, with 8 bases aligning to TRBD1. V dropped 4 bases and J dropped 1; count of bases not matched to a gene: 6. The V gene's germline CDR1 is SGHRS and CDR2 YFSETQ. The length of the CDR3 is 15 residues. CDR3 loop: CASSRGQDTNTEAFF. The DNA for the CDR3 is TGCGCCAGCAGCCGGGGACAGGATACGAACACTGAAGCTTTCTTT.

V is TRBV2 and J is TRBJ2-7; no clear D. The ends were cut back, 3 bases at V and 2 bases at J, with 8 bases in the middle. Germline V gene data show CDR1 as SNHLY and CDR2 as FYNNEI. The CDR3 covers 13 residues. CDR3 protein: CASSDVFTYEQYF. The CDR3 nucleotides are TGTGCCAGCAGTGACGTCTTTACCTACGAGCAGTACTTC.

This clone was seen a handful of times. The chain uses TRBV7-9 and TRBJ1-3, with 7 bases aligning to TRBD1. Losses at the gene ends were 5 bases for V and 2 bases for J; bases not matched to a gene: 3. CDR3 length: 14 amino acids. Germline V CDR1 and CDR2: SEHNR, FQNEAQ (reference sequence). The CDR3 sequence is CASSPTGTGNTIYF. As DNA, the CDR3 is TGTGCCAGCAGCCCGACAGGGACTGGAAACACCATATATTTT.

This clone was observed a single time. CDR3 loop: CASSVAVVITDTQYF. As DNA, the CDR3 is TGTGCCAGCAGCGTAGCGGTGGTAATCACAGATACGCAGTATTTT. The chain couples TRBV9 to TRBJ2-3; D remains unclear. The CDR3 totals 15 residues. Trimming stripped 0 bases from V and 2 bases from J, with 10 bases between. Germline V lookup: CDR1 SGDLS, CDR2 YYNGEE.

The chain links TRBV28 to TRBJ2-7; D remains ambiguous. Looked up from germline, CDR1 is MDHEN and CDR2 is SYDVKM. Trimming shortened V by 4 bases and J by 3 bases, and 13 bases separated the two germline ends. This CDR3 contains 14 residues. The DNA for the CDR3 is TGTGCCAGCAGTTCCCAACCCTACCTCTACGAGCAGTACTTC. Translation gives CASSSQPYLYEQYF.

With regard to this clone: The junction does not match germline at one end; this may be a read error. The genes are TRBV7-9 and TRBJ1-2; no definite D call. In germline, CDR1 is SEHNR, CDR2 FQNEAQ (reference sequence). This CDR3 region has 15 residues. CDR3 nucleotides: TGTTCCAGCAGCTTTCCCCACAGAGGGAACCATGGCTACACCTTC. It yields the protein CSSSFPHRGNHGYTF.

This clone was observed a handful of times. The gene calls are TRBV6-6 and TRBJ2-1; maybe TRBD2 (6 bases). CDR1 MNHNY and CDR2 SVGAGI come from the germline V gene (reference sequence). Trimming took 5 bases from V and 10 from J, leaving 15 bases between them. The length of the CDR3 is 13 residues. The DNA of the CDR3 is TGTGCCAGCAGTCCACATACGGAGGGAGAGCAGTTCTTC. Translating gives CASSPHTEGEQFF.

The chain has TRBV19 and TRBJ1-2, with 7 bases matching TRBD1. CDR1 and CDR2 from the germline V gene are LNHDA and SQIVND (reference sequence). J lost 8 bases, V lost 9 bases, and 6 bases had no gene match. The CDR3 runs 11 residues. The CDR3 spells CASHRGLGYTF. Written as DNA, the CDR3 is TGTGCCAGCCACAGGGGATTAGGCTACACCTTC.

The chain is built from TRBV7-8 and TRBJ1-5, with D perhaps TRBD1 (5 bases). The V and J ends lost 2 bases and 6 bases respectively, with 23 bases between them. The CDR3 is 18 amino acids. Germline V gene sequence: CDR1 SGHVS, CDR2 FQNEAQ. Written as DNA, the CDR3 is TGTGCCAGCAGCTTATTTACTTCACTGACAGTGGCAGGTCAGCCCCAGCATTTT. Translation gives CASSLFTSLTVAGQPQHF.

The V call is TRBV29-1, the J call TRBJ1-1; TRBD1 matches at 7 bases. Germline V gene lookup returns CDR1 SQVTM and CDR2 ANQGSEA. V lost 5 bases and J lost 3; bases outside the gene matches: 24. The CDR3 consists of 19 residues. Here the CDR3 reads CSVSGGQASFPPWDTEAFF. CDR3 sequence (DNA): TGCAGCGTTAGTGGAGGACAGGCCAGTTTCCCTCCATGGGACACTGAAGCTTTCTTT.

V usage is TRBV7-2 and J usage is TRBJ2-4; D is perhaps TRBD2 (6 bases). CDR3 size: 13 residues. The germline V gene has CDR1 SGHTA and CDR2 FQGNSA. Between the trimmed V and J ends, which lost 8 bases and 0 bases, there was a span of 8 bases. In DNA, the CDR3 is TGTGCCAGCCGCGGGGTAGCCAAAAACATTCAGTACTTC. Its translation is CASRGVAKNIQYF.

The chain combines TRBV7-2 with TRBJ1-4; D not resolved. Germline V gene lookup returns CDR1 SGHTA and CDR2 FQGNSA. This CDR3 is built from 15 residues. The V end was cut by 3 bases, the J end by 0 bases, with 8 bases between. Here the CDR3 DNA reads TGTGCCAGCAGCTTTGTGGCTGCAACTAATGAAAAACTGTTTTTT. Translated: CASSFVAATNEKLFF.

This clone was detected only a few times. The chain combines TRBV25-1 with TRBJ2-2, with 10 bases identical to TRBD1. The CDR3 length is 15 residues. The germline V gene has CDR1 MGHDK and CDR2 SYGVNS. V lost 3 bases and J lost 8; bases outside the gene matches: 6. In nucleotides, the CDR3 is TGTGCCAGCAGTGATACCGACAGGGGGCAGGGGGAGCTGTTTTTT. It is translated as CASSDTDRGQGELFF.

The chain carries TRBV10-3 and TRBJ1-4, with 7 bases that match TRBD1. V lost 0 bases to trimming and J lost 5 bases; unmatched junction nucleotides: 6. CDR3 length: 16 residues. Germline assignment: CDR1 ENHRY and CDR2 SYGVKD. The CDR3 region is CAISESSGTANEKLFF. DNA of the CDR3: TGTGCCATCAGTGAGTCGTCGGGGACAGCAAATGAAAAACTGTTTTTT.

The CDR3 reads CASRGQGVNTEAFF. CDR3 nucleotide sequence: TGCGCCAGCAGAGGACAGGGCGTGAACACTGAAGCTTTCTTT. The chain couples TRBV10-2 to TRBJ1-1; 8 bases align to TRBD1. V trimming: 6 bases; J trimming: 0 bases; junction bases outside the gene matches: 3. CDR3 length equals 14 residues. Germline CDR1 WSHSY, CDR2 SAAADI.